This TCR beta chain was sequenced during a study of blood T cell repertoires in COVID-19. Original analysis: Estimated nucleated cell counts came from reference gene primer amplification. Produced via immunoSEQ multiplex PCR; TCRdb's table is partial and in-frame only. The D gene and trimming were derived from the DNA, and the V and J assignments and clone size from that table. The sample shows some 64,000 clones, nearly 90% of them seen only once. From germline, CDR1 is SEHNR and CDR2 FQNEAQ (reference sequence). CDR3 length: 15 residues. After removal of 4 bases from V and 8 bases from J, the junction contained 5 bases not matched to a gene.

The sequence was collected from a man between 45 and 60 years old with active COVID-19. Specimen: peripheral blood. The rearrangement links TRBV7-9 to TRBJ1-6; 10 bases map to TRBD1. As DNA, the CDR3 is TGTGCCAGCAGCTACACCGGGACAGGGGATTCACCCCTCCACTTT. As protein: CASSYTGTGDSPLHF.